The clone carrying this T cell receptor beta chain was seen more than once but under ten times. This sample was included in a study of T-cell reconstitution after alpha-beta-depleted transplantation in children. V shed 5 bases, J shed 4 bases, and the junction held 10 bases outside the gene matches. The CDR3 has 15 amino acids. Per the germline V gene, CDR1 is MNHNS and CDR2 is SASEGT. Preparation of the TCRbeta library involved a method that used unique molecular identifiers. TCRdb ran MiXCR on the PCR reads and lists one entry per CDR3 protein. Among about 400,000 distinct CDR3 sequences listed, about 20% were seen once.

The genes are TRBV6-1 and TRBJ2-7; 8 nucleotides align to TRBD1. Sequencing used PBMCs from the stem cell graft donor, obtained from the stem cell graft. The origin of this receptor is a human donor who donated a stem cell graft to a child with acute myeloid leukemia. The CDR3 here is CASSTRTGRRYEQYF. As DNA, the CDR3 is TGTGCCAGCAGTACGCGGACAGGGAGACGATACGAGCAGTACTTC.